This T cell receptor (beta chain) is from a study of T cell repertoires in cytomegalovirus infection. TCRdb passed the reads through MiXCR, listing each CDR3 protein once. The sample lists approximately 500,000 distinct CDR3 sequences, around 27% occurring once. The length of the CDR3 is 16 residues. Germline assignment: CDR1 SGHDN and CDR2 FVKESK. The ends were cut back, 1 base at V and 5 bases at J, with 17 bases in the middle. The sequence derives from a human donor in good health (CMV status not recorded). Some clones in this sample may be carry-over from other donors' samples. Input material: PBMCs. The chain couples TRBV14 to TRBJ1-2, with D possibly being TRBD1 (6 bases). The CDR3 DNA reads TGTGCCAGCAGCCAAGTGGAGGGACACCCTTGGTATGGCTACACCTTC. Translated: CASSQVEGHPWYGYTF. Using reference TRBV14 and TRBJ1-2 for the parts outside the CDR3, the full variable domain is EAGVTQFPSHSVIEKGQTVTLRCDPISGHDNLYWYRRVMGKEIKFLLHFVKESKQDESGMPNNRFLAERTGGTYSTLKVQPAELEDSGVYFCASSQVEGHPWYGYTFGSGTRLTVV.